This T cell receptor beta chain came from a study of T cell changes during pregnancy in multiple sclerosis. The method was immunoSEQ multiplex PCR; TCRdb's version includes in-frame clones alone and lacks a portion of them. Of 41,000 or so clones in the sample, 89% were seen once. CDR1 is MGHDK, CDR2 SYGVNS, per germline. This CDR3 is built from 15 residues. With 9 bases clipped from V and 2 bases from J, the junction kept 9 bases outside the gene matches. This chain connects TRBV25-1 to TRBJ2-1, with 8 bases matching TRBD1. The sample consisted of CD4+ T cells from peripheral blood mononuclear cells, taken in the first trimester of pregnancy. The sequence was obtained from a female donor with multiple sclerosis, enrolled in a pregnancy study. The CDR3, as DNA: TGTGCCAGAGCCTACAGGGGGAAAACCTACAATGAGCAGTTCTTC. This sequence encodes CARAYRGKTYNEQFF. Complete variable domain (other parts from reference TRBV25-1 and TRBJ2-1): EADIYQTPRYLVIGTGKKITLECSQTMGHDKMYWYQQDPGMELHLIHYSYGVNSTEKGDLSSESTVSRIRTEHFPLTLESARPSHTSQYLCARAYRGKTYNEQFFGPGTRLTVL.